Presented here are 31 T cell receptor beta chains from one specimen sequenced in a study of blood T cell repertoires in COVID-19. Clones were sequenced by immunoSEQ multiplex PCR, and TCRdb holds only the in-frame ones, with some missing. This sample carries over 100,000 clones, 80% to 90% of them seen once, and the ten largest clones take roughly 5%. Sequencing used peripheral blood. These receptors were taken from a man between 60 and 75 years old with acute or convalescent COVID-19.

The chain has TRBV19 and TRBJ1-1; TRBD1 matches at 8 bases. V was clipped by 6 bases and J by 1 base; unmatched bases: 4. CDR3 length: 14 residues. Per germline, CDR1 LNHDA and CDR2 SQIVND (reference sequence). CDR3 coding DNA: TGTGCCAGTAGAAGGGGACAGGAGAACACTGAAGCTTTCTTT. The encoded protein is CASRRGQENTEAFF.

This chain connects TRBV19 to TRBJ2-5; TRBD2 matches at 9 bases. Germline values: CDR1 LNHDA, CDR2 SQIVND (reference sequence). The CDR3 consists of 17 residues. V shed 6 bases and J 1 base; nucleotides not matched to a gene: 12. CDR3 DNA: TGTGCCAGTAGCTCGAGAAGGCTAGCGGGGACCCAAGAGACCCAGTACTTC. The encoded protein is CASSSRRLAGTQETQYF.

CDR3 bases: TGTGCCAGCAGCTTAGTAGTTCTCGGACTAGCGGGACTTAACGAGCAGTACTTC. The encoded protein is CASSLVVLGLAGLNEQYF. This sequence joins TRBV11-2 and TRBJ2-7; 12 nucleotides agree with TRBD2. Germline loops: CDR1 SGHAT, CDR2 FQNNGV. With 1 base clipped from V and 5 bases from J, the junction kept 12 bases outside the gene matches. This CDR3 comprises 18 residues.

This chain connects TRBV4-2 to TRBJ2-7; perhaps TRBD1 as D (6 bases). The CDR3 runs to 20 residues. In germline, CDR1 is LGHNA, CDR2 YNFKEQ. V was clipped by 4 bases and J by 7 bases, with 35 bases between them. The CDR3 DNA is TGTGCCAGCAGCCCCGAAGAAGGTAATCTGCACAGGGTCCCCGTCCGGGAGCAGTACTTC. It translates to CASSPEEGNLHRVPVREQYF.

The gene calls are TRBV3-1 (or the pseudogene TRBV3-2) and TRBJ2-2, with D possibly TRBD2 on 5 matching bases. This CDR3 contains 15 residues. The V end lost 1 base, the J end lost 4 bases, and 10 bases lay between the germline ends. Germline assignment: CDR1 LGHDT and CDR2 YNNKEL (reference sequence). The DNA of the CDR3 is TGTGCCAGCAGCCAAGTGCGGGCCGCCACCGGGGAGCTGTTTTTT. Translated, it gives CASSQVRAATGELFF.

The V call is TRBV11-2, the J call TRBJ1-1, with D perhaps TRBD1 (6 bases). Trimming shortened V by 3 bases and J by 0 bases, and 8 bases separated the two germline ends. The CDR3 runs 14 residues. Germline CDR1 SGHAT, CDR2 FQNNGV. The CDR3 loop reads CASSFQGLNTEAFF. Written as DNA, the CDR3 is TGTGCCAGCAGCTTCCAGGGGTTGAACACTGAAGCTTTCTTT.

The table lists this clone with many counts. The chain joins TRBV30 to TRBJ2-3, with 8 bases aligning to TRBD2. Germline-derived CDR1 and CDR2 are GTSNPN and SVGIG (reference sequence). V dropped 4 bases and J dropped 4; count of bases not matched to a gene: 7. The CDR3 consists of 14 residues. As DNA, the CDR3 is TGTGCCTGGATGTGGCGGGAGGTTGCAGATACGCAGTATTTT. It yields the protein CAWMWREVADTQYF.

V and J are TRBV7-2 and TRBJ1-6; the D gene is possibly TRBD1 (5 bases). The CDR3 has 14 residues. CDR1 is SGHTA, CDR2 FQGNSA, per germline. Trimming stripped 2 bases from V and 4 bases from J, with 6 bases between. CDR3 in amino acids: CASSLRQYNSPLHF. The CDR3 coding sequence is TGTGCCAGCAGCTTAAGACAGTATAATTCACCCCTCCACTTT.

This clone has a handful of counts. The V call is TRBV7-9, the J call TRBJ1-1; the match to TRBD1 covers 7 bases. Germline lookup yields CDR1 SEHNR and CDR2 FQNEAQ (reference sequence). The CDR3 is 14 residues long. V was clipped by 5 bases and J by 0 bases; unmatched bases: 3. The CDR3 loop reads CASSRGQVNTEAFF. DNA of the CDR3: TGTGCCAGCAGCAGAGGACAGGTGAACACTGAAGCTTTCTTT.

This chain links TRBV9 with TRBJ1-3, with D perhaps matching TRBD1 (6 bases). Trimming removed 3 bases at V and 0 bases at J, with 13 bases between. This CDR3 has 16 amino acids. Looked up from germline, CDR1 is SGDLS and CDR2 is YYNGEE. CDR3 nucleotides: TGTGCCAGCAGCGCAAGCGGACAGACCTCTGGAAACACCATATATTTT. This encodes CASSASGQTSGNTIYF.

The chain uses TRBV30 and TRBJ2-5; 7 bases agree with TRBD1. The CDR3 is 12 amino acids. Germline V gene data show CDR1 as GTSNPN and CDR2 as SVGIG (reference sequence). The CDR3 DNA sequence: TGTGCTACCGACAGGGACCAAGAGACCCAGTACTTC. Its translation is CATDRDQETQYF.

This clone came up a few times. The V gene is TRBV11-1, the J gene TRBJ2-7, with 9 bases aligning to TRBD1. Losses at the gene ends were 4 bases for V and 7 bases for J; bases not matched to a gene: 11. This CDR3 region has 15 residues. Germline V gene lookup returns CDR1 SGHAT and CDR2 FQDESV (reference sequence). Written as DNA, the CDR3 is TGTGCCAGCAGCTCAACGGGGACAGGGATCGCGGAGCAGTACTTC. Translated, it gives CASSSTGTGIAEQYF. Complete variable domain (other parts from reference TRBV11-1 and TRBJ2-7): EAEVAQSPRYKITEKSQAVAFWCDPISGHATLYWYRQILGQGPELLVQFQDESVVDDSQLPKDRFSAERLKGVDSTLKIQPAELGDSAMYLCASSSTGTGIAEQYFGPGTRLTVT.

The chain links TRBV5-1 to TRBJ2-1, with D hard to call. This CDR3 has 12 amino acids. Per the germline V gene, CDR1 is SGHRS and CDR2 is YFSETQ. Trimming removed 4 bases from V and 7 bases from J, with 9 bases in between. CDR3 DNA: TGCGCCAGCAGCCAACCTACGAATGAGCAGTTCTTC. It yields the protein CASSQPTNEQFF.

CDR3 protein: CSATTAGGNTIYF. CDR3 DNA: TGCAGCGCAACTACCGCCGGGGGAAACACCATATATTTT. The genes are TRBV29-1 and TRBJ1-3; D remains ambiguous. This CDR3 is 13 amino acids long. In germline, CDR1 is SQVTM, CDR2 ANQGSEA. Trimming stripped 7 bases from V and 4 bases from J, with 14 bases between.

This chain connects TRBV2 to TRBJ1-5, with a tentative D call TRBD1 (6 bases). The germline V and J ends were trimmed by 8 bases and 0 bases, with 14 bases remaining between them. The CDR3 extends over 15 amino acids. Germline V CDR1 and CDR2: SNHLY, FYNNEI. For the CDR3, the DNA is TGTGCCAGCGCCGGGACACTCTATAGCAATCAGCCCCAGCATTTT. As protein: CASAGTLYSNQPQHF.

The V gene is TRBV12-3 or TRBV12-4, the J gene TRBJ2-1; perhaps TRBD2 as D (6 bases). V was pared by 6 bases and J by 4 bases, with 7 bases between. The CDR3 is made up of 12 amino acids. The CDR3 coding sequence is TGTGCCAGCAGGGAGGGATACAATGAGCAGTTCTTC. Translation: CASREGYNEQFF.

This chain joins TRBV5-1 and TRBJ1-5; TRBD1 agrees at 7 bases. The J segment lost 2 bases and the V segment lost 0 bases, leaving 5 bases of the junction unmatched. The CDR3 is 16 residues long. CDR1 is SGHRS and CDR2 is YFSETQ in the germline V gene. The CDR3 nucleotides are TGCGCCAGCAGCTTGGAAGGGGGCTCGGGCAATCAGCCCCAGCATTTT. Protein: CASSLEGGSGNQPQHF.

The chain employs TRBV25-1 and TRBJ2-7; 8 bases fit TRBD2. This CDR3 comprises 17 residues. The J segment lost 2 bases and the V segment lost 1 base, leaving 10 bases of the junction unmatched. Looked up from germline, CDR1 is MGHDK and CDR2 is SYGVNS. The CDR3 spells CASSELSASGFTYEQYF. CDR3 in DNA: TGTGCCAGCAGTGAATTATCGGCTAGCGGGTTTACCTACGAGCAGTACTTC.

The chain recombines TRBV27 with TRBJ2-1; D remains ambiguous. Trimming left V 3 bases short and J 5 bases short, with 11 bases between. The CDR3 consists of 14 residues. Germline CDR1 is MNHEY and CDR2 is SMNVEV (reference sequence). This CDR3 is CASSLRQTDNEQFF. The CDR3, as DNA: TGTGCCAGCAGTTTGCGGCAGACTGACAATGAGCAGTTCTTC.

CDR3 DNA sequence: TGTGCCAGCAGTTACCCGACTAGCGGGAGAATTGGAGCCTACGAGCAGTACTTC. Protein product: CASSYPTSGRIGAYEQYF. The chain uses TRBV6-2 or TRBV6-3 and TRBJ2-7, with 12 bases identical to TRBD2. Losses at the gene ends were 2 bases for V and 2 bases for J; bases not matched to a gene: 10. There are 18 residues in the CDR3. Germline CDR1 MNHEY, CDR2 SVGEGT.

J is TRBJ1-1 and V is TRBV11-2; unclear D gene. Trimming took off 1 base at V and 1 base at J, with 7 bases between the two ends. The CDR3 extends over 14 amino acids. In germline, CDR1 is SGHAT, CDR2 FQNNGV. CDR3 loop: CASSLAQQNTEAFF. The CDR3 DNA is TGTGCCAGCAGCTTAGCACAGCAGAACACTGAAGCTTTCTTT.

As regards this clone: This specimen includes other DNA sequences encoding the same CDR3. The V call is TRBV20-1, the J call TRBJ1-1; D is unresolved. The CDR3 consists of 10 residues. The germline V gene encodes CDR1 DFQATT and CDR2 SNEGSKA (reference sequence). The V and J ends lost 3 bases and 7 bases respectively, with 6 bases between them. The CDR3 coding sequence is TGCAGTGCTAGGGTCAGTGAAGCTTTCTTT. This translates into CSARVSEAFF.

This clone was detected once. The chain combines TRBV15 with TRBJ2-7, with a weak D call TRBD1 (6 bases). Germline assignment: CDR1 LNHNV and CDR2 YYDKDF (reference sequence). Between the trimmed V and J ends, which lost 0 bases and 4 bases, there was a span of 7 bases. CDR3 size: 13 residues. The CDR3 is CATSRDGTYEQYF. In DNA, the CDR3 is TGTGCCACCAGCAGAGATGGGACATACGAGCAGTACTTC.

V and J are TRBV5-5 and TRBJ2-5, with D perhaps TRBD2 (6 bases). The CDR3 has 15 residues. The germline CDR1 and CDR2 sequences are SGHKS and YYEKEE (reference sequence). V was cut by 4 bases and J by 7 bases, with 20 bases left in between. CDR3 sequence reads: CASSIQLDYLRTQYF. CDR3 bases: TGTGCCAGCAGCATACAATTGGACTACTTGCGGACCCAGTACTTC.

This clone was picked up one time. The V gene is TRBV6-2 or TRBV6-3, the J gene TRBJ1-4; 7 nucleotides line up with TRBD1. With V trimmed by 6 bases and J by 2 bases, 15 bases remained unmatched. This CDR3 is built from 18 residues. Germline values: CDR1 MNHEY, CDR2 SVGEGT. The CDR3 sequence: CASSSDRFTEGTNEKLFF. The CDR3 region has the DNA TGTGCCAGCAGCTCGGACAGGTTTACTGAGGGGACTAATGAAAAACTGTTTTTT.

This chain connects TRBV29-1 to TRBJ2-7; the D gene is possibly TRBD1 (6 bases). Germline V CDR1 and CDR2: SQVTM, ANQGSEA. The germline V and J ends were trimmed by 8 bases and 6 bases, with 14 bases remaining between them. The CDR3 contains 11 residues. The CDR3 reads CSTAQGTEQYF. Here the CDR3 DNA reads TGCAGCACAGCCCAGGGGACCGAGCAGTACTTC.

Worth noting for this clone: Other DNA sequences in the sample encode the same CDR3. The rearrangement joins TRBV4-3 to TRBJ2-7, with D perhaps matching TRBD2 (5 bases). The V gene lost 1 base and the J gene lost 3 bases, with 7 bases spanning the gap. Germline V gene sequence: CDR1 LGHNA, CDR2 YSLEER. The CDR3 contains 13 residues. CDR3: CASSQVGGYEQYF. The CDR3 nucleotides are TGCGCCAGCAGCCAAGTCGGAGGCTACGAGCAGTACTTC.

The chain employs TRBV5-1 and TRBJ2-1; 11 bases map to TRBD1. Germline assignment: CDR1 SGHRS and CDR2 YFSETQ. J was trimmed by 3 bases and V by 4 bases; bases with no gene match: 6. This CDR3 contains 16 residues. The CDR3 DNA reads TGCGCCAGCAGCCCGGGGACAGGGGGTGGCTACAATGAGCAGTTCTTC. Residues: CASSPGTGGGYNEQFF.

The V and J genes are TRBV11-1 and TRBJ2-1; 10 nucleotides match TRBD2. The length of the CDR3 is 15 residues. Germline assignment: CDR1 SGHAT and CDR2 FQDESV (reference sequence). Trimming took 5 bases from V and 4 from J; bases not matched to a gene: 5. This CDR3 is CASSQTSGTYNEQFF. CDR3 DNA: TGTGCCAGCAGCCAAACTAGCGGGACTTACAATGAGCAGTTCTTC.

The rearrangement uses TRBV5-1 and TRBJ2-7; TRBD2 matches at 14 bases. The germline gives CDR1 SGHRS, CDR2 YFSETQ. This CDR3 spans 17 amino acids. V lost 3 bases to trimming and J lost 0 bases; unmatched junction nucleotides: 5. The CDR3 spells CASSYSGLAGGSYEQYF. CDR3 sequence (DNA): TGCGCCAGCAGCTACTCCGGACTAGCGGGGGGCTCCTACGAGCAGTACTTC.

The rearrangement links TRBV12-3 or TRBV12-4 to TRBJ1-2; no clear D gene. The V end lost 1 base, the J end lost 11 bases, and 14 bases lay between the germline ends. CDR3 length equals 13 residues. This CDR3 is CASSLVGRGSYTF. In nucleotides, the CDR3 is TGTGCCAGCAGTTTAGTAGGTCGAGGGTCGTACACCTTC.